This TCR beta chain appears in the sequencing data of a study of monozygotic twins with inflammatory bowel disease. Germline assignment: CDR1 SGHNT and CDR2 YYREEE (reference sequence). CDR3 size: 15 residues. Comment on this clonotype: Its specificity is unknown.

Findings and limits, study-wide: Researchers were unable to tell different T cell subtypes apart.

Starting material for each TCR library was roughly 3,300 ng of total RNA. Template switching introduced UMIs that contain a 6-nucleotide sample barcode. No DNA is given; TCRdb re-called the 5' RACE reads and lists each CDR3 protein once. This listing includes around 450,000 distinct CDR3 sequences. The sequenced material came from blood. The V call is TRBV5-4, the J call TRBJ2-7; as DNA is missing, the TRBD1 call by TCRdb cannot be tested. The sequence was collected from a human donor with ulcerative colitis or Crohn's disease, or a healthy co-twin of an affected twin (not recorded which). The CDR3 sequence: CASSPNRGLSYEQYF.